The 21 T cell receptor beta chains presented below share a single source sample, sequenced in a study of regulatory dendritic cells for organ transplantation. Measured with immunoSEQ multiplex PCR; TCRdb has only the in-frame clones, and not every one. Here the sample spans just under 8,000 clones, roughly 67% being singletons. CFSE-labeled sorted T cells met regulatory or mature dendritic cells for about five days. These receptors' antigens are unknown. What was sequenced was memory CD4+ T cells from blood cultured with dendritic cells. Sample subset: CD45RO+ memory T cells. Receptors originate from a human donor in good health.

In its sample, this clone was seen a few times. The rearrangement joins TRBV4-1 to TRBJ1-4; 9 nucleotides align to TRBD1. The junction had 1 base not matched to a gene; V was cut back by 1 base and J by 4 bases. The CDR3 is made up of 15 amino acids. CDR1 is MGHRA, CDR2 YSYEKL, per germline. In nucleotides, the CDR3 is TGCGCCAGCAGCCAAGGGGACAGGGATAATGAAAAACTGTTTTTT. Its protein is CASSQGDRDNEKLFF.

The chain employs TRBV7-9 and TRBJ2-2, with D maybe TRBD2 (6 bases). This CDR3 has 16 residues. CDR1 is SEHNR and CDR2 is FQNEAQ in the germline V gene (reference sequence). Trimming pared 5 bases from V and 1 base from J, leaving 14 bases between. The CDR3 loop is CASSLGTPLNTGELFF. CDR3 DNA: TGTGCCAGCAGCCTAGGGACTCCACTGAACACCGGGGAGCTGTTTTTT.

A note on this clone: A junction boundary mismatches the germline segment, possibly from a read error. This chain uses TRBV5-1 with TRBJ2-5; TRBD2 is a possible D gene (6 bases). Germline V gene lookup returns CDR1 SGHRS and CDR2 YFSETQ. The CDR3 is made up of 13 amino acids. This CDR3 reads CASGSGRGETQYF. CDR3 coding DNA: TGTGCGAGCGGGTCGGGTAGAGGAGAGACCCAGTACTTC. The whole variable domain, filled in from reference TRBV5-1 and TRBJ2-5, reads KAGVTQTPRYLIKTRGQQVTLSCSPISGHRSVSWYQQTPGQGLQFLFEYFSETQRNKGNFPGRFSGRQFSNSRSEMNVSTLELGDSALYLCASGSGRGETQYFGPGTRLLVL.

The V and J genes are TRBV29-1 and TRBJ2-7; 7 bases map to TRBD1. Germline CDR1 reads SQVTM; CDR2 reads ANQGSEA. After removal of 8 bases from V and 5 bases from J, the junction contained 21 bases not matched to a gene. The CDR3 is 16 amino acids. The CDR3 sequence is CSIAGTTSGTDDEQYF. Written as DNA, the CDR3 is TGCAGCATAGCAGGGACCACATCCGGGACAGATGACGAGCAGTACTTC.

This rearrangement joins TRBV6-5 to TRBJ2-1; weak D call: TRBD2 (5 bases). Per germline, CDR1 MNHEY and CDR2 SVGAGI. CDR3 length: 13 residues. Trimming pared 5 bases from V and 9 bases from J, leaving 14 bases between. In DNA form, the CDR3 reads TGTGCCAGCAGTGCCTCTAGGGAGAGTGAGCAGTTCTTC. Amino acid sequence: CASSASRESEQFF.

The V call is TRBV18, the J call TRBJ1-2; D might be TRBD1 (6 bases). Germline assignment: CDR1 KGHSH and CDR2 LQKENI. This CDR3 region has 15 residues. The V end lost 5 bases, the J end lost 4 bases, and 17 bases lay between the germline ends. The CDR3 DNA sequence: TGTGCCAGCTCATCCTCGACAGGAAGGGTCTATGGCTACACCTTC. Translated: CASSSSTGRVYGYTF.

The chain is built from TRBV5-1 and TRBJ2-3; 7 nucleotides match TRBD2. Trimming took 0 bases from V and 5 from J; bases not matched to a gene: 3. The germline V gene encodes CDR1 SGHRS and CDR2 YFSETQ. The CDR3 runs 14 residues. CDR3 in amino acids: CASSLGLAGDTQYF. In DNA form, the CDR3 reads TGCGCCAGCAGCTTGGGACTAGCCGGAGATACGCAGTATTTT.

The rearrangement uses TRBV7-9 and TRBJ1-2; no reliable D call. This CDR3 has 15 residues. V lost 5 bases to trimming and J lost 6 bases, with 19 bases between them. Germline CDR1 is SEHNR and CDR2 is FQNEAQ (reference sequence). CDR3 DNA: TGTGCCAGCAGCCCGGTGGGCACGGGAAACCATGGCTACACCTTC. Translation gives CASSPVGTGNHGYTF.

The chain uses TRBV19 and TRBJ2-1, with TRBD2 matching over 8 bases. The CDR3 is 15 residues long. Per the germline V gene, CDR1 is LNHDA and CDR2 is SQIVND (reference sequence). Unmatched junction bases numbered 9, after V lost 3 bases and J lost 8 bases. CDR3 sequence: CASSILAGLSDEQFF. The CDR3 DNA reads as TGTGCCAGTAGTATCCTAGCGGGCCTCAGCGATGAGCAGTTCTTC.

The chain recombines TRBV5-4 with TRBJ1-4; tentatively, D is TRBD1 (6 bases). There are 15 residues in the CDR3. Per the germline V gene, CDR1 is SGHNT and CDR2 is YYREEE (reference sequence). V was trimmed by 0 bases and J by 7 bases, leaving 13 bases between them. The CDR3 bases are TGTGCCAGCAGCTTGGCAGGGGCAGAGGGTGAAAAACTGTTTTTT. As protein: CASSLAGAEGEKLFF. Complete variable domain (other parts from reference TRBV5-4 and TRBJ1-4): ETGVTQSPTHLIKTRGQQVTLRCSSQSGHNTVSWYQQALGQGPQFIFQYYREEENGRGNFPPRFSGLQFPNYSSELNVNALELDDSALYLCASSLAGAEGEKLFFGSGTQLSVL.

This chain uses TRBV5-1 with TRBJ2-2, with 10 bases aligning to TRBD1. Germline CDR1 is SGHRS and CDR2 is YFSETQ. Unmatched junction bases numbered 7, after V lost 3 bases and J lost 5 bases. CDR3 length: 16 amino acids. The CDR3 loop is CASSSLDRGLTGELFF. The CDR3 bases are TGCGCCAGCAGCTCGCTAGACAGGGGGCTTACCGGGGAGCTGTTTTTT.

CDR3 region: CASSLRRNEQYF. In DNA, the CDR3 is TGTGCCAGCAGCTTACGGCGGAACGAGCAGTACTTC. The V call is TRBV7-9, the J call TRBJ2-7; D not certain. Trimming removed 2 bases at V and 5 bases at J, with 7 bases between. The germline V gene has CDR1 SEHNR and CDR2 FQNEAQ (reference sequence). This CDR3 is built from 12 residues.

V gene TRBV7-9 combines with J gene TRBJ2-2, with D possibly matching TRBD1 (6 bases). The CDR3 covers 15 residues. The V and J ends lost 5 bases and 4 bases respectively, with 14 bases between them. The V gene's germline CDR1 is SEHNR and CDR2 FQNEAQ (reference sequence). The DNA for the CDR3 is TGTGCCAGCAGCCCTCCGAGGGGGATCACCGGGGAGCTGTTTTTT. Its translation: CASSPPRGITGELFF.

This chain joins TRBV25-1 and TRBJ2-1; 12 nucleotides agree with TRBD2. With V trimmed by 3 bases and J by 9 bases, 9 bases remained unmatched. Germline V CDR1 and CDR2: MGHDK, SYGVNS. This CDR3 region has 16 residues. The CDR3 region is CASSEPSGGAKAEQFF. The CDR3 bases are TGTGCCAGCAGTGAGCCTAGCGGGGGGGCCAAGGCTGAGCAGTTCTTC.

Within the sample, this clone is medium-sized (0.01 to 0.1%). The CDR3 DNA sequence: TGTGCCAGCAGTGAAGCGGGACAGGGCCGTAACTATGGCTACACCTTC. This sequence encodes CASSEAGQGRNYGYTF. The V and J genes are TRBV6-1 and TRBJ1-2; 9 nucleotides match TRBD1. The CDR3 is 16 amino acids. J gave up 1 base and V 0 bases, and 3 bases lay outside the gene matches. Germline lookup yields CDR1 MNHNS and CDR2 SASEGT.

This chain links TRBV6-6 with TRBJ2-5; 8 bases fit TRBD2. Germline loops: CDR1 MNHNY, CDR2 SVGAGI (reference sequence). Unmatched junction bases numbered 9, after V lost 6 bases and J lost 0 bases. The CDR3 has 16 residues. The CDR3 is CASRGSGGNYQETQYF. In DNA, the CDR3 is TGTGCCAGCAGAGGCAGCGGGGGTAATTACCAAGAGACCCAGTACTTC.

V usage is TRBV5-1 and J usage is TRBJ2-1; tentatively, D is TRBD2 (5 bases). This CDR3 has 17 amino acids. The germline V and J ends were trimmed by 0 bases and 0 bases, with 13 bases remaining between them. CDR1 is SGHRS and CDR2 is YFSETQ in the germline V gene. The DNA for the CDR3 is TGCGCCAGCAGCTTGGCCGGTAGCGCGAGCTCCTACAATGAGCAGTTCTTC. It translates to CASSLAGSASSYNEQFF.

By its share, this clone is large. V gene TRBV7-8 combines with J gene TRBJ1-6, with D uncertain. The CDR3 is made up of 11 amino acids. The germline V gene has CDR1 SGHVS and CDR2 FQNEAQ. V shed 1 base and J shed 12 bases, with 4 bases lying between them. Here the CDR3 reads CASSLGEPLHF. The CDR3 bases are TGTGCCAGCAGCTTAGGAGAACCCCTCCACTTT.

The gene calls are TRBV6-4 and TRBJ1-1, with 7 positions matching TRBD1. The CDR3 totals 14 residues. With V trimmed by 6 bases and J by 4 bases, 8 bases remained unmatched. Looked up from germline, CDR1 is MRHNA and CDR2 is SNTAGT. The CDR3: CASRDQDRATEAFF. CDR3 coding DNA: TGTGCCAGCAGAGACCAAGACAGGGCCACTGAAGCTTTCTTT.

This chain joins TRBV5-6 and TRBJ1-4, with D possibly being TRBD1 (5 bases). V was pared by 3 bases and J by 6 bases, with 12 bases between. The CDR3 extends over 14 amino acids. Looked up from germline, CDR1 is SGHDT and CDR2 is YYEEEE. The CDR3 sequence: CASSWGGKDEKLFF. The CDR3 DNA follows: TGTGCCAGCAGCTGGGGGGGGAAAGATGAAAAACTGTTTTTT.

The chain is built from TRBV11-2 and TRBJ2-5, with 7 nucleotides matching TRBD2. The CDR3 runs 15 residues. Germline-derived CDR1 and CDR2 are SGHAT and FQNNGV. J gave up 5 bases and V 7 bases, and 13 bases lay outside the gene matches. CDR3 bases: TGTGCCAGCAACCCGCGGGCGGGGGAGGGGGAGACCCAGTACTTC. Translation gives CASNPRAGEGETQYF.